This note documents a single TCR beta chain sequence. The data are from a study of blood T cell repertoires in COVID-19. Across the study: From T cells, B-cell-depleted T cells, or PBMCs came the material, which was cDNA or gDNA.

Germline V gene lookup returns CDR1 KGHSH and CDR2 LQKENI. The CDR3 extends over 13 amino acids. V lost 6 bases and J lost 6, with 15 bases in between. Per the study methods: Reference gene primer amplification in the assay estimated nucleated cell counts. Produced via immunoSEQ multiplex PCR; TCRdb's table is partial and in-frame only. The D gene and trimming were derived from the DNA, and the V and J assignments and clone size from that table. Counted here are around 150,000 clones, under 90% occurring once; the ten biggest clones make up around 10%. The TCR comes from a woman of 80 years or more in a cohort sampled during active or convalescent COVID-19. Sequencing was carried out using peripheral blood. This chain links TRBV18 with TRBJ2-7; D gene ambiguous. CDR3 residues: CASSVTGFGEQYV. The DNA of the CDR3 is TGTGCCAGCTCCGTTACCGGGTTCGGCGAGCAGTACGTC.